This TCR beta chain stems from a study of T cell responses to AZD1222 COVID-19 vaccine. For the study at large: Combined were second doses at about 4 or about 12 weeks.

The CDR3 is 13 amino acids. V was clipped by 2 bases and J by 5 bases, with 7 bases between them. Germline assignment: CDR1 KGHSH and CDR2 LQKENI. Concerning this clone itself: The antigen is not known.

Whole-study findings and limits: Receipt of two AZD1222 doses was followed by a rise in Spike-specific TCR breadth and depth. Unmutated variant regions are reportedly the target of nearly half of TCRs that are spike-specific. There were repertoire samples only from the period after the peak T cell response.

TCRdb's table, derived via immunoSEQ multiplex PCR, lists solely in-frame clones and lacks some. Among 96,000 or so clones listed, around 90% were seen once. The genes are TRBV18 and TRBJ2-4; tentative D call: TRBD2 (5 bases). Here the sequenced sample was peripheral blood, taken on day 0 of AZD1222 vaccination. This TCR was sampled from an adult in good health. The CDR3 sequence is CASSPGSENIQYF. DNA for the CDR3: TGTGCCAGCTCACCAGGGAGTGAAAACATTCAGTACTTC.